These 21 T cell receptor beta chains were sequenced from one sample in a study of T cell repertoires in cytomegalovirus infection. TCRdb processed the reads anew with MiXCR; each CDR3 protein has one entry. In the table there are around 34,000 distinct CDR3 sequences, just over 50% of which are singletons. These TCRs' antigens remain unknown. Here the sequenced sample was CD8+ T cells from cultured PBMCs, taken from culture after CMV antigen stimulation. All receptors derive from a human donor in good health (CMV status not recorded). Some clones in this sample may be carry-over from other donors' samples.

V usage is TRBV10-3 and J usage is TRBJ1-1; TRBD1 matches at 8 bases. V was clipped by 9 bases and J by 5 bases; unmatched bases: 2. Germline loops: CDR1 ENHRY, CDR2 SYGVKD. The CDR3 has 11 amino acids. The CDR3 DNA reads as TGTGCCATAACAGGGGGGACTGAAGCTTTCTTT. This codes for CAITGGTEAFF.

This clonotype has only a few counts. V and J are TRBV6-8 and TRBJ2-1; TRBD2 aligns across 8 bases. J was trimmed by 7 bases and V by 8 bases; bases with no gene match: 7. Germline V lookup: CDR1 MNHGY, CDR2 SAAAGT. The CDR3 has 13 amino acids. The CDR3 here is CASSGTSINEQFF. The CDR3 nucleotides are TGTGCCAGCTCCGGGACTAGTATAAATGAGCAGTTCTTC.

This rearrangement joins TRBV7-4 to TRBJ1-1, with TRBD1 identical over 7 bases. Trimming cost V 0 bases and J 6 bases; bases outside gene matches: 7. From germline, CDR1 is SGHVT and CDR2 SQSDAQ. This CDR3 comprises 15 residues. The DNA for the CDR3 is TGTGCCAGCAGCTTAGCGGACAGGTGTTACGCTGAAGCTTTCTTT. This sequence encodes CASSLADRCYAEAFF.

The chain has TRBV12-3 or TRBV12-4 and TRBJ1-1; weak D call: TRBD1 (5 bases). The CDR3 has 18 amino acids. Trimming removed 0 bases at V and 3 bases at J, with 20 bases between. In DNA, the CDR3 is TGTGCCAGCAGTTTAGCGCGGGGGAATAGAGGAGCGGACACTGAAGCTTTCTTT. Its protein product is CASSLARGNRGADTEAFF.

V gene TRBV6-2 or TRBV6-3 combines with J gene TRBJ2-1, with D unclear. CDR1 is MNHEY, CDR2 SVGEGT, per germline. CDR3 length: 13 amino acids. Trimming took 4 bases from V and 10 from J, leaving 14 bases between them. The CDR3 reads CASSSASSYEQFF. DNA of the CDR3: TGTGCCAGCAGTTCAGCCAGTTCCTACGAGCAGTTCTTC.

Only a few counts were recorded for this clonotype. The chain employs TRBV9 and TRBJ2-1; no definite D call. The CDR3 has 15 residues. CDR1 is SGDLS and CDR2 is YYNGEE in the germline V gene. Trimming left V 1 base short and J 0 bases short, with 8 bases between. For the CDR3, the DNA is TGTGCCAGCAGCGTACTCTCTGTCTCCTACAATGAGCAGTTCTTC. As protein: CASSVLSVSYNEQFF.

The CDR3 loop is CASSLRPGRFNQPQHF. The CDR3 bases are TGTGCCAGCAGTCTCCGCCCAGGGAGATTCAATCAGCCCCAGCATTTT. V and J are TRBV27 and TRBJ1-5; tentative D call: TRBD1 (5 bases). Germline-derived CDR1 and CDR2 are MNHEY and SMNVEV (reference sequence). The CDR3 sequence is 16 residues long. V gave up 5 bases and J gave up 3 bases, with 17 bases separating them.

The V call is TRBV2, the J call TRBJ1-1; 12 nucleotides agree with TRBD1. V shed 3 bases, J shed 4 bases, and the junction held 12 bases outside the gene matches. CDR3 length: 18 residues. Germline V gene sequence: CDR1 SNHLY, CDR2 FYNNEI. DNA for the CDR3: TGTGCCAGCAGTGAGCACCGGGACAGGGGGCTTATCGGCACTGAAGCTTTCTTT. Protein: CASSEHRDRGLIGTEAFF.

A few counts support this clonotype. This chain connects TRBV27 to TRBJ2-5; 8 bases are shared with TRBD2. CDR1 and CDR2 from the germline V gene are MNHEY and SMNVEV (reference sequence). This CDR3 contains 16 residues. The V and J ends lost 5 bases and 5 bases, in that order; junction bases with no gene match: 13. The CDR3 nucleotides are TGTGCCAGCAGTCCCGGTGGGCAGGGACTAGTGGAGACCCAGTACTTC. This encodes CASSPGGQGLVETQYF.

This sequence joins TRBV7-6 and TRBJ2-5, with a weak D call TRBD2 (6 bases). V gave up 6 bases and J gave up 1 base, with 15 bases separating them. The CDR3 is 15 residues long. Germline V gives CDR1 SGHVS, CDR2 FNYEAQ. CDR3 protein: CASRPHVGGQETQYF. The CDR3 DNA follows: TGTGCCAGCAGACCTCATGTCGGGGGCCAAGAGACCCAGTACTTC.

This clonotype has just a few counts. The rearrangement uses TRBV18 and TRBJ2-1, with 9 bases matching TRBD1. The germline V gene has CDR1 KGHSH and CDR2 LQKENI. Trimming at V came to 2 bases and at J to 5 bases, leaving 7 bases not matched to a gene. The CDR3 is made up of 16 amino acids. Here the CDR3 reads CASSPIGTGSNNEQFF. As DNA, the CDR3 is TGTGCCAGCTCACCAATAGGGACAGGGAGCAACAATGAGCAGTTCTTC. The complete variable domain, with remaining parts taken from reference TRBV18 and TRBJ2-1, reads NAGVMQNPRHLVRRRGQEARLRCSPMKGHSHVYWYRQLPEEGLKFMVYLQKENIIDESGMPKERFSAEFPKEGPSILRIQQVVRGDSAAYFCASSPIGTGSNNEQFFGPGTRLTVL.

The V call is TRBV11-2, the J call TRBJ2-3; 8 nucleotides align to TRBD2. J was trimmed by 8 bases and V by 5 bases; bases with no gene match: 18. Germline CDR1 and CDR2: SGHAT and FQNNGV. This CDR3 region has 17 residues. CDR3 DNA sequence: TGTGCCAGCAGCCCCACCGCGGAGCGGGGGCCGAGTAGTACGCAGTATTTT. It is translated as CASSPTAERGPSSTQYF.

J is TRBJ2-1 and V is TRBV28; the match to TRBD2 covers 13 bases. CDR3 length: 17 residues. Germline V gene lookup returns CDR1 MDHEN and CDR2 SYDVKM. Germline trimming cut 4 bases from V and 3 bases from J; bases unmatched to any gene: 6. The CDR3, as DNA: TGTGCCAGCAGTTCACGGACTAGCGGGAGATACTACAATGAGCAGTTCTTC. It codes for CASSSRTSGRYYNEQFF.

The gene calls are TRBV7-2 and TRBJ1-5; D call uncertain. The CDR3 is 13 residues long. Trimming took off 3 bases at V and 4 bases at J, with 7 bases between the two ends. Germline V gene data show CDR1 as SGHTA and CDR2 as FQGNSA. The CDR3 sequence is CASSLRINQPQHF. CDR3 DNA sequence: TGTGCCAGCAGCTTGCGGATTAATCAGCCCCAGCATTTT. Supplemented by reference TRBV7-2 and TRBJ1-5, the full variable domain reads GAGVSQSPSNKVTEKGKDVELRCDPISGHTALYWYRQSLGQGLEFLIYFQGNSAPDKSGLPSDRFSAERTGGSVSTLTIQRTQQEDSAVYLCASSLRINQPQHFGDGTRLSIL.

This clonotype came up a few times. The V and J genes are TRBV10-3 and TRBJ2-5; TRBD2 agrees at 10 bases. V lost 3 bases to trimming and J lost 5 bases; unmatched junction nucleotides: 9. CDR1 ENHRY and CDR2 SYGVKD come from the germline V gene. The CDR3 has 16 amino acids. CDR3 loop: CAISERAGGSTETQYF. In DNA form, the CDR3 reads TGTGCCATCAGTGAAAGAGCGGGAGGGAGTACGGAGACCCAGTACTTC.

The V gene is TRBV7-3, the J gene TRBJ2-1, with TRBD2 matching 13 bases. Germline V CDR1 and CDR2: SGHTA, FQGTGA. The CDR3 length is 19 residues. Trimming removed 3 bases from V and 0 bases from J; junction bases left unmatched: 8. In DNA form, the CDR3 reads TGTGCCAGCAGCTTGGTACTAGCGGGAGGGCCGTCCTCCTACAATGAGCAGTTCTTC. Encoded protein: CASSLVLAGGPSSYNEQFF.

The rearrangement joins TRBV27 to TRBJ1-1; TRBD1 aligns across 7 bases. With V trimmed by 7 bases and J by 4 bases, 15 bases remained unmatched. Per the germline V gene, CDR1 is MNHEY and CDR2 is SMNVEV (reference sequence). There are 16 residues in the CDR3. DNA of the CDR3: TGTGCCAGCAACGACCTACAAACAGGGGTGGGCACTGAAGCTTTCTTT. Its translation is CASNDLQTGVGTEAFF.

The gene calls are TRBV27 and TRBJ1-4; no reliable D call. This CDR3 has 14 residues. The V gene's germline CDR1 is MNHEY and CDR2 SMNVEV (reference sequence). V was clipped by 5 bases and J by 7 bases, with 14 bases between them. CDR3: CASSLPAPGEKLFF. The CDR3 DNA sequence: TGTGCCAGCAGTCTACCAGCTCCGGGTGAAAAACTGTTTTTT.

The chain employs TRBV27 and TRBJ2-7, with a tentative D call TRBD1 (6 bases). Deletions cut 3 bases from V and 3 bases from J, with 12 bases between. From germline, CDR1 is MNHEY and CDR2 SMNVEV (reference sequence). The CDR3 sequence is 14 residues long. The CDR3, as DNA: TGTGCCAGCAGTTTCAGGGGCGAGGTCTACGAGCAGTACTTC. As protein: CASSFRGEVYEQYF.

CDR3 coding DNA: TGTGCCAGTAGTTCGGACAGATTGAACACTGAAGCTTTCTTT. As protein: CASSSDRLNTEAFF. This sequence joins TRBV19 and TRBJ1-1; D perhaps matches TRBD1 (6 bases). V was clipped by 5 bases and J by 0 bases, with 10 bases between them. This CDR3 has 14 amino acids. Germline V gene data show CDR1 as LNHDA and CDR2 as SQIVND (reference sequence).

This clonotype was recorded many times. The V call is TRBV28, the J call TRBJ1-3; the D is unclear. CDR1 and CDR2 from the germline V gene are MDHEN and SYDVKM. V lost 7 bases and J lost 6, with 13 bases in between. This CDR3 has 13 amino acids. DNA of the CDR3: TGTGCCAGCACTAGACAAAGGGAAAACACCATATATTTT. Amino acid sequence: CASTRQRENTIYF.